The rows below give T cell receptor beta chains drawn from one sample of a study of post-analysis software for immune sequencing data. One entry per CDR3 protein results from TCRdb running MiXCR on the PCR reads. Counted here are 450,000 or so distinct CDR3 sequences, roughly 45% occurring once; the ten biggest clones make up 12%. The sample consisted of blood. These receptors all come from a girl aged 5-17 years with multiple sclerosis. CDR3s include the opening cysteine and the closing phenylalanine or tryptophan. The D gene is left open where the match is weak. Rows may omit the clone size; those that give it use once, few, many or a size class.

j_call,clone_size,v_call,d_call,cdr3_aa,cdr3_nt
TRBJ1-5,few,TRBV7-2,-,CASSPAPYSNQPQHF,TGTGCCAGCAGCCCTGCCCCGTATAGCAATCAGCCCCAGCATTTT
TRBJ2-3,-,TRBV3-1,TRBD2,CASSQQLPRGSIRRTTDTQYF,TGTGCCAGCAGCCAGCAGCTCCCGCGCGGGAGTATTCGACGGACCACAGATACGCAGTATTTT
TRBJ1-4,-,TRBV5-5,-,CASSLPPAVTNEKLFF,TGTGCCAGCAGCTTGCCCCCGGCGGTAACTAATGAAAAACTGTTTTTT
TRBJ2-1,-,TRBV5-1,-,CASGLMRGLSSYNEQFF,TGTGCCAGCGGACTAATGCGAGGCCTGAGCTCCTACAATGAGCAGTTCTTC
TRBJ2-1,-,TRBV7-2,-,CASSLPGAGYNEQFF,TGTGCCAGCAGCTTACCGGGTGCGGGCTACAATGAGCAGTTCTTC
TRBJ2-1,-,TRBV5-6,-,CASKDRPKRDEQFF,TGTGCCAGCAAGGATCGCCCGAAGCGGGATGAGCAGTTCTTC
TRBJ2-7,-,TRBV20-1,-,CSAGGAGEGAEQYF,TGCAGTGCTGGAGGGGCAGGAGAAGGCGCCGAGCAGTACTTC
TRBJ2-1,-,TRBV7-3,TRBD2,CASSSSGGAGYNEQFF,TGTGCCAGCAGCTCTAGCGGGGGCGCAGGGTACAATGAGCAGTTCTTC
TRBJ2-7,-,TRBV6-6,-,CASSTGSRDYEQYF,TGTGCCAGCAGTACAGGGTCAAGGGACTACGAGCAGTACTTC
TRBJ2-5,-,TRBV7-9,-,CASSLDGGYGETQYF,TGTGCCAGCAGCTTAGATGGGGGGTATGGCGAGACCCAGTACTTC
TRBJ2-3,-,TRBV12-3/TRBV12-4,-,CASSFYRRTARGSTDTQYF,TGTGCCAGCAGTTTCTACAGGAGGACAGCACGGGGTAGCACAGATACGCAGTATTTT
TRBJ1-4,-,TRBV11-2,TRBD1,CASSPPERQGEKLFF,TGTGCCAGCAGTCCCCCCGAGAGACAGGGGGAAAAACTGTTTTTT
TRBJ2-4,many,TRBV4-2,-,CASSQDGGLAKNIQYF,TGTGCCAGCAGCCAAGATGGGGGCCTCGCCAAAAACATTCAGTACTTC
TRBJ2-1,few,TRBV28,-,CASSFLAHNEQFF,TGTGCCAGCAGTTTCTTAGCCCACAATGAGCAGTTCTTC
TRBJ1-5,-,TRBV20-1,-,CSARQGPGGPQHF,TGCAGTGCTAGACAGGGGCCGGGGGGGCCCCAGCATTTT
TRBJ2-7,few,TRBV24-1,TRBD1,CATSGGQPSYEQYF,TGTGCCACCAGTGGGGGACAGCCTTCCTACGAGCAGTACTTC
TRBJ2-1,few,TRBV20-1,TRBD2,CSAERPGTSGGHEQFF,TGCAGTGCTGAAAGACCCGGGACTAGCGGGGGACATGAGCAGTTCTTC
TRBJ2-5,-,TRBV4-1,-,CASSPSPEETQYF,TGCGCCAGCAGCCCAAGCCCGGAGGAGACCCAGTACTTC
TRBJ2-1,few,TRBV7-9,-,CASSHRTATLPLLYNEQFF,TGTGCCAGCAGCCATCGGACAGCCACCTTACCCCTACTTTACAATGAGCAGTTCTTC
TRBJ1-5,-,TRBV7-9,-,CASSLGSVGQPQHF,TGTGCCAGCAGCTTAGGGTCAGTGGGGCAGCCCCAGCATTTT
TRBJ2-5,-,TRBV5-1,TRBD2,CASSLERGASETQYF,TGCGCCAGCAGCTTGGAGCGGGGGGCCAGTGAGACCCAGTACTTC
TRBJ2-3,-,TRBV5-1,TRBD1,CASSLGTGTTDTQYF,TGCGCCAGCAGCCTCGGGACAGGGACCACAGATACGCAGTATTTT
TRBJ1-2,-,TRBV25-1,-,CASSTRRGYGYTF,TGTGCCAGCAGTACACGTAGGGGTTATGGCTACACCTTC
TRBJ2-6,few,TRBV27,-,CASSPGEGANVLTF,TGTGCCAGCAGTCCCGGGGAGGGGGCCAACGTCCTGACTTTC
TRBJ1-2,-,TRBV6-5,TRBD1,CASSYSQGSYGYTF,TGTGCCAGCAGTTACTCACAGGGGTCCTATGGCTACACCTTC
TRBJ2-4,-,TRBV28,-,CVSRGLLAKNIQYF,TGTGTCTCCCGAGGGCTGCTAGCCAAAAACATTCAGTACTTC
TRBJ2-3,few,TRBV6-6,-,CASTGSGTSTDTQYF,TGTGCCAGCACTGGGAGCGGGACAAGCACAGATACGCAGTATTTT
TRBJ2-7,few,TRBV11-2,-,CASSLRGLYSYEQYF,TGTGCCAGCAGCTTACGGGGTCTTTACTCCTACGAGCAGTACTTC
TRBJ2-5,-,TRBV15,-,CATSRSTGKGETQYF,TGTGCCACCAGCAGAAGTACAGGGAAGGGAGAGACCCAGTACTTC
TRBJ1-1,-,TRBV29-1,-,CSVEGSTGANTEAFF,TGCAGCGTTGAAGGTAGTACAGGCGCTAACACTGAAGCTTTCTTT
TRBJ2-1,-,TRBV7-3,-,CASSRPGDEQFF,TGTGCCAGCAGCCGCCCAGGCGATGAGCAGTTCTTC
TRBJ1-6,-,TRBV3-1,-,CASRRGTVNSPLHF,TGTGCCAGCAGACGGGGGACGGTAAATTCACCCCTCCACTTT
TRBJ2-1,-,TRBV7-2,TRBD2,CASSYQGTSGYNERFF,TGTGCCAGCAGCTACCAGGGGACTAGCGGTTACAATGAGCGGTTCTTC
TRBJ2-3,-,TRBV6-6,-,CASSPAEDTQYF,TGTGCCAGCTCCCCAGCCGAAGATACGCAGTATTTT
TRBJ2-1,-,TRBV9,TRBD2,CASSVDSSGGDSSYNEQFF,TGTGCCAGCAGCGTAGATTCTAGCGGGGGGGATAGCTCCTACAATGAGCAGTTCTTC
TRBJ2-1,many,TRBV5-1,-,CASSFLQGFYNEQFF,TGCGCCAGCAGCTTTCTACAGGGATTCTACAATGAGCAGTTCTTC
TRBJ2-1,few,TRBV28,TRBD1,CASSQDRGRKQFF,TGTGCCAGCAGCCAGGACAGGGGGCGAAAGCAGTTCTTC
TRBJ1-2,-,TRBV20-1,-,CSASYRLSTF,TGCAGTGCTAGTTACAGGCTGAGCACCTTC
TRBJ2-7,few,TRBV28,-,CASSLSGGVEQYF,TGTGCCAGCAGTTTAAGTGGTGGCGTCGAGCAGTACTTC
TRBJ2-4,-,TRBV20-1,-,CSAGEPSAGIQYF,TGCAGTGCTGGAGAGCCTAGTGCCGGCATTCAGTACTTC